This T cell receptor beta chain was documented in a study of blood T cells in healthy people across ages. CDR1 is SQVTM, CDR2 ANQGSEA, per germline. V was cut by 4 bases and J by 8 bases, with 15 bases left in between. The CDR3 spans 13 residues. The authors ran a second PCR of about 7 to 12 cycles using a sample-barcoded 5' primer and a J-beta primer mix. TCRdb re-analysed the 5' RACE reads in MiXCR, keeping a single row per CDR3 protein. This sample yields 600,000 to 1,000,000 distinct CDR3 sequences, of which around 25% are seen a single time; around 3.6% belongs to the top ten. This clonotype was counted a few times. The data also belong to a second study, concerning T cells of mothers and their children.

The TCR originated in a boy younger than 18 in good health. The chain carries TRBV29-1 and TRBJ2-1; D is undetermined. Sequenced sample: blood. CDR3 bases: TGCAGCGTTGTTGAAGGATTCTTGGATGAGCAGTTCTTC. Encoded protein: CSVVEGFLDEQFF.